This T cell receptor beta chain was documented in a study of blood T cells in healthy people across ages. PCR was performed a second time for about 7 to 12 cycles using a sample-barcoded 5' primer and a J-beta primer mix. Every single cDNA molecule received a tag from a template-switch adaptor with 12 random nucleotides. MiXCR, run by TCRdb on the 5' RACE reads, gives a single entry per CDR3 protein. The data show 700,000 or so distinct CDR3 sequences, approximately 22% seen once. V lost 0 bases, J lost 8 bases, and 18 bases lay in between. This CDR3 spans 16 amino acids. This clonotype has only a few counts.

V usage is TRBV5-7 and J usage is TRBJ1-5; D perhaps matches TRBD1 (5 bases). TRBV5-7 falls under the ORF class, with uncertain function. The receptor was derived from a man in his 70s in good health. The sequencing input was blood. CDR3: CASSLDRGNTIEPQHF. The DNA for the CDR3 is TGTGCCAGCAGCTTGGATCGGGGGAACACAATTGAGCCCCAGCATTTT.